The T cell receptor beta chain under discussion was sequenced for a study of T cells after posttransplantation cyclophosphamide. Study results and limitations: Recipient CMV seropositivity and CMV reactivation strongly tracked TRB clonality.

Many counts were recorded for this clone. What it binds is unknown. Germline V gives CDR1 MNHEY, CDR2 SVGAGI. The CDR3 runs to 15 residues. Trimming removed 0 bases from V and 4 bases from J, with 12 bases in between. Some clones are missing from TCRdb's copy, which holds only in-frame ones; the method was immunoSEQ multiplex PCR. The sample presents some 37,000 clones, none singletons. The related graft donor's blood sample was taken on the day of bone marrow donation. Material for sequencing was PBMCs. This TCR came from a girl under 18 in good health, CMV-negative, and a related stem cell transplant donor. The rearrangement joins TRBV6-5 to TRBJ1-2; weak D call: TRBD1 (5 bases). The CDR3 DNA sequence: TGTGCCAGCAGTTACTCGATGTTCCAGGGCTATGGCTACACCTTC. Encoded protein: CASSYSMFQGYGYTF.